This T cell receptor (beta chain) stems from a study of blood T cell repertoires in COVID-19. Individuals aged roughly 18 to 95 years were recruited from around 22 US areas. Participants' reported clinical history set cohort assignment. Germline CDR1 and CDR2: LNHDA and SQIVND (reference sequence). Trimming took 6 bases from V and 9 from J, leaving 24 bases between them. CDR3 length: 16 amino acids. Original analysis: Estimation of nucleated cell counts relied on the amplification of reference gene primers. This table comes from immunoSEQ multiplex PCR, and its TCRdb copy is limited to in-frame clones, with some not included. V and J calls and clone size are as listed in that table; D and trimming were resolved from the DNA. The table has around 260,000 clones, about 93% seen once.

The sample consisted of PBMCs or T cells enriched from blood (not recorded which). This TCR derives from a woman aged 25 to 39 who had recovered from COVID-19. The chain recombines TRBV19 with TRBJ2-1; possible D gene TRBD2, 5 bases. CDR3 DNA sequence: TGTGCCAGTAGAAACACTAGGAGTTTTGGATGGAGTGAGCAGTTCTTC. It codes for CASRNTRSFGWSEQFF.